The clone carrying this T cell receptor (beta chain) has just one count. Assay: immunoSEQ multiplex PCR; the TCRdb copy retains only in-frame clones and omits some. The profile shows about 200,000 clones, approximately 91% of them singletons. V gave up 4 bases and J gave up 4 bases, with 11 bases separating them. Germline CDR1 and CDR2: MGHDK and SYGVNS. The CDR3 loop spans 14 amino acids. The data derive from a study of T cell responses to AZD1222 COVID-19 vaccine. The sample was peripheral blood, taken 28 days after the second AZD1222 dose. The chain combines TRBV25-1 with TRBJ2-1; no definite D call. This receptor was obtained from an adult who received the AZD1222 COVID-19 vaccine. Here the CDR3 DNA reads TGTGCCAGCAGTGGTAGACGCGCTTACAATGAGCAGTTCTTC. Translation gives CASSGRRAYNEQFF.